This T cell receptor beta chain stems from a study of blood T cell repertoires in COVID-19. Produced via immunoSEQ multiplex PCR; TCRdb's table is partial and in-frame only. This sample carries some 200,000 clones, 88% of them seen once, and the ten largest clones take about 2.6%. The CDR3 covers 15 residues. Looked up from germline, CDR1 is SGHRS and CDR2 is YFSETQ. Trimming stripped 1 base from V and 4 bases from J, with 14 bases between. The chain couples TRBV5-1 to TRBJ1-2; no reliable D call. The sample comprised PBMCs or T cells enriched from blood (not recorded which). This TCR was sampled from a woman in her 30s who had recovered from COVID-19. The chain's CDR3 is CASSLSQVRFYGYTF. CDR3 coding DNA: TGCGCCAGCAGCTTGAGTCAAGTGAGGTTCTATGGCTACACCTTC. Using reference TRBV5-1 and TRBJ1-2 for the parts outside the CDR3, the full variable domain is KAGVTQTPRYLIKTRGQQVTLSCSPISGHRSVSWYQQTPGQGLQFLFEYFSETQRNKGNFPGRFSGRQFSNSRSEMNVSTLELGDSALYLCASSLSQVRFYGYTFGSGTRLTVV.